This TCR beta chain was documented in a study of blood T cell repertoires in COVID-19. Study context: T cells, B-cell-depleted T cells, or PBMCs provided the cDNA or gDNA that served as material.

In the study's own analysis: Scientists estimated how many nucleated cells there were by amplifying reference gene primers. Sequencing used immunoSEQ multiplex PCR; TCRdb keeps in-frame clones, though not all of them. V and J calls and clone size are given by that table; D and trimming were obtained from the DNA. This sample has fewer than 400,000 clones, with under 90% found just once. V was pared by 5 bases and J by 0 bases, with 14 bases between. CDR3 length: 16 amino acids. CDR1 and CDR2 (germline): SGHRS, YFSETQ. The gene calls are TRBV5-1 and TRBJ1-4; D is possibly TRBD1 (6 bases). The sequencing sample was made of peripheral blood. This sequence originates from a woman in her twenties or thirties with COVID-19, enrolled during active disease. The CDR3 DNA reads as TGCGCCAGCAGACAAAGGACAGCCGCAACTAATGAAAAACTGTTTTTT. The encoded protein is CASRQRTAATNEKLFF.